The source of this TCR beta chain is a study of human T cells and chemical hapten exposure. TCRdb reanalysed the RACE reads using MiXCR and keeps one entry per CDR3 protein. The data contain over 35,000 distinct CDR3 sequences, about 3.7% of them singletons. Time point indicated: healthy volunteer bleed at 6 weeks. It was unfractionated whole blood from which total RNA was extracted. This clonotype has a handful of counts. This CDR3 has 15 residues. Looked up from germline, CDR1 is MDHEN and CDR2 is SYDVKM. Trimming stripped 2 bases from V and 4 bases from J, with 14 bases between. The TCR originated in a human donor in good health. Some clones in this sample may be carry-over from other donors' samples. The chain carries TRBV28 and TRBJ1-1, with a possible D match to TRBD1 (6 bases). Source material: whole blood. CDR3 loop: CASSLQYRVPTEAFF. The CDR3 DNA is TGTGCCAGCAGTTTACAGTACAGGGTGCCCACTGAAGCTTTCTTT.